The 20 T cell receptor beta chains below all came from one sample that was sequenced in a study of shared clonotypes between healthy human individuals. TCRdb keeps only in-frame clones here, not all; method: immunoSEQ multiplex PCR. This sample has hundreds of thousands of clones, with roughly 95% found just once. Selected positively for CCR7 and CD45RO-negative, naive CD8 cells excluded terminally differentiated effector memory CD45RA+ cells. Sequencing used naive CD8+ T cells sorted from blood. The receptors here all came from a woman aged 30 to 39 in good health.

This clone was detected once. The CDR3 DNA is TGTGCCACCAGCAGAGCCCCGGGACAGGGAGAAGAGACCCAGTACTTC. Translating gives CATSRAPGQGEETQYF. The chain carries TRBV15 and TRBJ2-5, with TRBD1 matching 9 bases. V gave up 1 base and J gave up 3 bases; unmatched junction bases: 6. The germline V gene has CDR1 LNHNV and CDR2 YYDKDF (reference sequence). This CDR3 is 16 amino acids long.

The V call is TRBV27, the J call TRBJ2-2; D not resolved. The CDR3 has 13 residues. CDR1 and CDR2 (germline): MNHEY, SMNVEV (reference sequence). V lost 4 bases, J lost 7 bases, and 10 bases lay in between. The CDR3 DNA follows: TGTGCCAGCAGTTGGACGGGCGGCGGGGAGCTGTTTTTT. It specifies CASSWTGGGELFF.

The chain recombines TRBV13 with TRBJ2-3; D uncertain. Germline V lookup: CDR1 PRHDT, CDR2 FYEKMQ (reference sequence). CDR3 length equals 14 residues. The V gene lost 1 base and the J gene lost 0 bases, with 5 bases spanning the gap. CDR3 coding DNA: TGTGCCAGCAGCTTAGTTCTTAGCACAGATACGCAGTATTTT. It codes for CASSLVLSTDTQYF.

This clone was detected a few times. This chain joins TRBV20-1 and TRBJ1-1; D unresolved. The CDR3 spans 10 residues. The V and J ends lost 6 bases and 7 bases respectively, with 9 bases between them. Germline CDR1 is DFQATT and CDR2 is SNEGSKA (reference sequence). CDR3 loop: CSALFHEAFF. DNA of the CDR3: TGCAGTGCGCTGTTTCATGAAGCTTTCTTT.

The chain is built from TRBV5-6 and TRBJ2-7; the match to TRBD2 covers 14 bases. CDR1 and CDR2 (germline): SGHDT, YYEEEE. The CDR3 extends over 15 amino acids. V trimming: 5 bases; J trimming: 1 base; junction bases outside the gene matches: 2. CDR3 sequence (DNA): TGTGCCAGCAGTCGACTAGCGGGAGGGTCCTACGAGCAGTACTTC. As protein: CASSRLAGGSYEQYF.

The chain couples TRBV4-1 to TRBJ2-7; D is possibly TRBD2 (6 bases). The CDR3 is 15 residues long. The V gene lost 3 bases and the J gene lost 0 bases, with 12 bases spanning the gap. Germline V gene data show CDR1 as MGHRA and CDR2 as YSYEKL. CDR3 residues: CASSQRRGPSYEQYF. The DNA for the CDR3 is TGCGCCAGCAGCCAGAGGCGGGGACCCTCCTACGAGCAGTACTTC.

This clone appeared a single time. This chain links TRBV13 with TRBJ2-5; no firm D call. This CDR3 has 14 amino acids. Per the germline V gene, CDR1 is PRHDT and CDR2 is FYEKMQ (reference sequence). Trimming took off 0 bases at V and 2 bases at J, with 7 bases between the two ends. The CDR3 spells CASSLGTGQETQYF. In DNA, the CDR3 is TGTGCCAGCAGCTTAGGGACCGGACAAGAGACCCAGTACTTC.

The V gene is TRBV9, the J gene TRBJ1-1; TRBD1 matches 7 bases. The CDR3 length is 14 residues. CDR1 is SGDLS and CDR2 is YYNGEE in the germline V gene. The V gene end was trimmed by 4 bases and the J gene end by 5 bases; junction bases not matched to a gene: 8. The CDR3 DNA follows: TGTGCCAGCAGCTCCCCAGGGGGGGCTACTGAAGCTTTCTTT. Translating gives CASSSPGGATEAFF.

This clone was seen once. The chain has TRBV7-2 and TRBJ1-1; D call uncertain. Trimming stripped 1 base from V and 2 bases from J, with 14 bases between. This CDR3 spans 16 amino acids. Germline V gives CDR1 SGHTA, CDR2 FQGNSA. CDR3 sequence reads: CASSLVGSQFNTEAFF. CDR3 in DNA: TGTGCCAGCAGCTTAGTGGGTAGTCAGTTTAACACTGAAGCTTTCTTT. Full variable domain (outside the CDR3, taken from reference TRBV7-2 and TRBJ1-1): GAGVSQSPSNKVTEKGKDVELRCDPISGHTALYWYRQSLGQGLEFLIYFQGNSAPDKSGLPSDRFSAERTGGSVSTLTIQRTQQEDSAVYLCASSLVGSQFNTEAFFGQGTRLTVV.

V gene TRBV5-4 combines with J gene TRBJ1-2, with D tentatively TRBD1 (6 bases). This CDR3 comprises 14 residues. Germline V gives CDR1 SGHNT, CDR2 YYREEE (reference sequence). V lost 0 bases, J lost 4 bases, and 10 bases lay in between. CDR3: CASSLAQGFYGYTF. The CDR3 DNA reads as TGTGCCAGCAGCTTGGCACAGGGTTTCTATGGCTACACCTTC.

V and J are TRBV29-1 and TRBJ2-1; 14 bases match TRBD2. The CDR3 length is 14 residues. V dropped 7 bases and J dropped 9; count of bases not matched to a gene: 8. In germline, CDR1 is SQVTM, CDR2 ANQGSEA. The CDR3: CSARLAGGLGEQFF. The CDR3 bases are TGCAGCGCCCGACTAGCGGGAGGGCTTGGTGAGCAGTTCTTC.

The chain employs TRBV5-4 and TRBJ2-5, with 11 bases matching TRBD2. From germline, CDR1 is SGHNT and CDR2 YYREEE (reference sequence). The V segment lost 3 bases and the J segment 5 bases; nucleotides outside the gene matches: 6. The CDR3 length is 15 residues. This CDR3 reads CASSYSGRAEETQYF. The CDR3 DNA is TGTGCCAGCAGCTATAGCGGGAGGGCCGAGGAGACCCAGTACTTC.

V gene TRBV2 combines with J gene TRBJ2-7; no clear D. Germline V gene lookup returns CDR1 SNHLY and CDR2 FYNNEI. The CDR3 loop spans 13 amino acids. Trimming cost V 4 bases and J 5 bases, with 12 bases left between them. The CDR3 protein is CASSVAVPNEQYF. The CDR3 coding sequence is TGTGCCAGCAGTGTGGCGGTACCTAACGAGCAGTACTTC.

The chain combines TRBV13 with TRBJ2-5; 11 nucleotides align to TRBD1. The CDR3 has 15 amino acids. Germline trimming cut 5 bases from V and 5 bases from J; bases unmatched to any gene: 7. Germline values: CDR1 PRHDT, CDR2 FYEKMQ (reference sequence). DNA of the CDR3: TGTGCCAGCAGCCTAAGGGGGACAGGGGGTGAGACCCAGTACTTC. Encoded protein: CASSLRGTGGETQYF. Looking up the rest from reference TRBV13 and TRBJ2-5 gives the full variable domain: AAGVIQSPRHLIKEKRETATLKCYPIPRHDTVYWYQQGPGQDPQFLISFYEKMQSDKGSIPDRFSAQQFSDYHSELNMSSLELGDSALYFCASSLRGTGGETQYFGPGTRLLVL.

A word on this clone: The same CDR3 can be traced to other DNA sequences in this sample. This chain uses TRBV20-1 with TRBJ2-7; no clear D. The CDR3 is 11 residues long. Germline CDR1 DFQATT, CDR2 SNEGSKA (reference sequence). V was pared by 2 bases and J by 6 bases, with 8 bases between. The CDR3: CSARSVAEQYF. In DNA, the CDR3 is TGCAGTGCTAGAAGTGTAGCCGAGCAGTACTTC.

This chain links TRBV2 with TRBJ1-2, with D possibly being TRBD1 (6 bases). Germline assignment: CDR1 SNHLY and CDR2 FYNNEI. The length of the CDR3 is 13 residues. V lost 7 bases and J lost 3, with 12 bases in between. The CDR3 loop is CASTAQGYYGYTF. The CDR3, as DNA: TGTGCCAGCACAGCCCAGGGGTACTATGGCTACACCTTC.

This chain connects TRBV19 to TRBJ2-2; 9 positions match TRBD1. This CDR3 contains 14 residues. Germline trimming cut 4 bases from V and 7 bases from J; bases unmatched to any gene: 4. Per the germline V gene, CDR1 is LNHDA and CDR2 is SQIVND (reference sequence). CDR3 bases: TGTGCCAGTAGTAGGGGACAGGGATTCGGGGAGCTGTTTTTT. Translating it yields CASSRGQGFGELFF. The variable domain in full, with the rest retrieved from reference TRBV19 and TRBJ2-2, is DGGITQSPKYLFRKEGQNVTLSCEQNLNHDAMYWYRQDPGQGLRLIYYSQIVNDFQKGDIAEGYSVSREKKESFPLTVTSAQKNPTAFYLCASSRGQGFGELFFGEGSRLTVL.

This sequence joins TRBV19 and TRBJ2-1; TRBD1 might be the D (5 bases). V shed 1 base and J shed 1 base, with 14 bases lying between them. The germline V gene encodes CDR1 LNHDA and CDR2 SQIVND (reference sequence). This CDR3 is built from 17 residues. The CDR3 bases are TGTGCCAGTAGTATAGTACAGGTGGGAACGTCCTACAATGAGCAGTTCTTC. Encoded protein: CASSIVQVGTSYNEQFF.

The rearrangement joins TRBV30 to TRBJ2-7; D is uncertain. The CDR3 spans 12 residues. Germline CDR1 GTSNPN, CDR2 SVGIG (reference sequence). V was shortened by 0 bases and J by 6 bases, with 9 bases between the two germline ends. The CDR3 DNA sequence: TGTGCCTGGAGTGTAAGTAGGTCCGAGCAGTACTTC. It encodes CAWSVSRSEQYF. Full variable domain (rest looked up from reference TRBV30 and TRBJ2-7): SQTIHQWPATLVQPVGSPLSLECTVEGTSNPNLYWYRQAAGRGLQLLFYSVGIGQISSEVPQNLSASRPQDRQFILSSKKLLLSDSGFYLCAWSVSRSEQYFGPGTRLTVT.

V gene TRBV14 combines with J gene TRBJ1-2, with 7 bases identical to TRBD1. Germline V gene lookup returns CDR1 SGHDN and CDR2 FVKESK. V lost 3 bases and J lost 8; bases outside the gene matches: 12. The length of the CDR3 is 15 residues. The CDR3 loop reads CASSHGTEALTGYTF. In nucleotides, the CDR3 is TGTGCCAGCAGCCACGGGACAGAGGCCCTGACCGGCTACACCTTC. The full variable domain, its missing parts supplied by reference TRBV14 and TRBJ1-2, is EAGVTQFPSHSVIEKGQTVTLRCDPISGHDNLYWYRRVMGKEIKFLLHFVKESKQDESGMPNNRFLAERTGGTYSTLKVQPAELEDSGVYFCASSHGTEALTGYTFGSGTRLTVV.